This T cell receptor beta chain appears in the sequencing data of a study of T cells in Graves' hyperthyroidism and ophthalmopathy. The CDR3 spans 13 residues. Looked up from germline, CDR1 is SNHLY and CDR2 is FYNNEI. The V and J ends lost 7 bases and 3 bases respectively, with 12 bases between them. The CDR3 regions of TCR beta were amplified from RNA transcripts. TCR CDR3 regions were first amplified by RT-PCR with HTBI primers. One entry per CDR3 protein, called by TCRdb with MiXCR from the multiplex PCR reads. Of 300,000 to 400,000 distinct CDR3 sequences listed, around 20% are singletons. As to this clonotype: The target antigen is unknown.

Study-level results: From stable hyperthyroidism, ophthalmopathy was separated by a 13 V-J model.

Sequenced: blood. The chain is built from TRBV2 and TRBJ1-1; D not certain. This TCR derives from a woman between 45 and 60 years old with Graves' hyperthyroidism. This chain's CDR3 is CASTEVRDTEAFF. CDR3 DNA sequence: TGTGCCAGCACCGAAGTAAGAGACACTGAAGCTTTCTTT.